This TCR beta chain was recovered during a study of neurological immune-mediated disorders. General study findings and limits: HTLV-1-associated myelopathy had the most TCR clonal expansion, while multiple sclerosis had the least, a level that fell below healthy controls. Subjects shared no identical expanded-clone CDR3 amino acid sequences, suggesting private TCR-beta repertoires in all groups.

The time point here: longitudinal time-point 2. This clonotype has just a few counts. The antigen remains unidentified. Each TCR transcript was tagged with a 10-nucleotide random UMI during 5'RACE. Each CDR3 protein gets one entry after TCRdb re-called the 5' RACE reads with MiXCR. The sample contains about 60,000 distinct CDR3 sequences, more than 7.5% of which appear only once. The CDR3 is made up of 16 amino acids. Germline assignment: CDR1 SGHTA and CDR2 FQGTGA. Trimming cost V 5 bases and J 1 base, with 15 bases left between them. The receptor comes from a man aged 25 to 45 in good health. This rearrangement joins TRBV7-3 to TRBJ1-5, with D possibly matching TRBD1 (5 bases). The material sequenced was PBMCs. The CDR3 DNA follows: TGTGCCAGCAGCGAGGCAGGGTTCGGGAGCAATCAGCCCCAGCATTTT. It is translated as CASSEAGFGSNQPQHF.